These T cell receptor beta chains were read from a single sample in a study of cytomegalovirus exposure and HLA in healthy donors. The data were produced by immunoSEQ multiplex PCR, yet TCRdb's version contains in-frame clones alone and is incomplete. The sample records around 130,000 clones, about 80% being singletons. What was sequenced was PBMCs. The receptors stem from a woman aged 18-29 years in good health and CMV-seronegative. CDR3s include the opening cysteine and the closing phenylalanine or tryptophan. The D gene is left open where the match is weak. Only some rows state a clone size, as once, few, many or a class for expanded clones.

v_call,d_call,clone_size,j_call,cdr3_aa,cdr3_nt
TRBV4-2,TRBD2,.,TRBJ2-2,CASSQETTGSGGVVGELFF,TGTGCCAGCAGCCAAGAAACAACCGGAAGCGGGGGGGTCGTCGGGGAGCTGTTTTTT
TRBV5-1,.,.,TRBJ1-1,CASSRTVSTEAFF,TGCGCCAGCAGCAGGACAGTAAGCACTGAAGCTTTCTTT
TRBV11-2,TRBD2,.,TRBJ2-7,CASSSLAGTSYEQYF,TGTGCCAGCAGCTCTCTAGCGGGAACCTCCTACGAGCAGTACTTC
TRBV7-2,.,.,TRBJ1-6,CASSLSDFYNSPLHF,TGTGCCAGCAGCTTATCAGACTTCTATAATTCACCCCTCCACTTT
TRBV6-5,TRBD1,.,TRBJ1-3,CASREDRGGNTIYF,TGTGCCAGCAGGGAAGACAGGGGAGGAAACACCATATATTTT
TRBV30,TRBD1,once,TRBJ2-7,CAWSARRGQGSSWYEQYF,TGTGCCTGGAGTGCCCGCCGGGGACAGGGTTCGAGCTGGTACGAGCAGTACTTC
TRBV4-3,TRBD2,few,TRBJ2-3,CASSASGGKASTDTQYF,TGCGCCAGCAGCGCTAGCGGGGGGAAAGCTAGCACAGATACGCAGTATTTT
TRBV19,.,.,TRBJ1-1,CASSMPGWRITEAFF,TGTGCCAGTAGTATGCCGGGATGGCGTATCACTGAAGCTTTCTTT
TRBV5-4,.,.,TRBJ1-1,CASSTQGLNTEAFF,TGTGCCAGCAGTACTCAGGGGCTGAACACTGAAGCTTTCTTT
TRBV11-1,TRBD2,once,TRBJ2-3,CASSSQRGGYGTQYF,TGTGCCAGCAGCTCGCAGCGGGGGGGCTATGGTACGCAGTATTTT
TRBV27,TRBD1,once,TRBJ1-4,CASSWGQGKAPGKLFF,TGTGCCAGCAGTTGGGGACAGGGTAAGGCTCCCGGAAAACTGTTTTTT
TRBV5-4,.,.,TRBJ2-3,CASSIGTDTQYF,TGTGCCAGCTCCATTGGCACAGATACGCAGTATTTT
TRBV7-2,TRBD1,.,TRBJ1-2,CASSPGQGNYGYTF,TGTGCCAGCAGCCCGGGACAGGGGAACTATGGCTACACCTTC
TRBV5-8,TRBD2,.,TRBJ2-3,CASILAVPEDTQYF,TGTGCCAGCATCCTAGCGGTTCCGGAGGATACGCAGTATTTT
TRBV6-1,TRBD1,.,TRBJ1-2,CASSIRDSAYGYTF,TGTGCCAGCAGCATCCGGGACAGTGCCTATGGCTACACCTTC
TRBV5-1,TRBD1,.,TRBJ1-2,CASSGTGGFNYGYTF,TGCGCCAGCAGCGGAACAGGGGGGTTTAACTATGGCTACACCTTC
TRBV6-6,TRBD1,once,TRBJ2-3,CASRTGLGGVTQYF,TGTGCCAGTAGGACAGGGCTTGGTGGGGTTACGCAGTATTTT
TRBV11-2,TRBD1,.,TRBJ2-5,CASSSDREETQYF,TGTGCCAGCAGCTCAGACAGGGAAGAGACCCAGTACTTC
TRBV7-9,.,.,TRBJ1-2,CASSPPGWDGYTF,TGTGCCAGCAGTCCCCCAGGGTGGGATGGCTACACCTTC
TRBV29-1,TRBD2,.,TRBJ2-5,CSVEGTSGGETQYF,TGCAGCGTTGAGGGGACTAGCGGGGGGGAGACCCAGTACTTC
TRBV11-2,.,.,TRBJ2-7,CASSLAPGYEQYF,TGTGCCAGCAGCTTAGCCCCGGGCTACGAGCAGTACTTC
TRBV7-9,TRBD2,.,TRBJ2-3,CASSLSGGAGDTQYF,TGTGCCAGCAGCTTGAGCGGGGGGGCCGGAGATACGCAGTATTTT
TRBV2,TRBD1,few,TRBJ1-4,CASRAGQGSGNEKLFF,TGTGCCAGCAGGGCCGGACAGGGGTCGGGGAATGAAAAACTGTTTTTT
TRBV7-9,TRBD1,.,TRBJ1-2,CASSFSLLRDRVRDYGYTF,TGTGCCAGCAGCTTTTCCCTACTCCGGGACAGGGTGCGGGACTATGGCTACACCTTC
TRBV6-6,TRBD2,.,TRBJ2-7,CASSHSRRERYEQYF,TGTGCCAGCAGCCACAGTAGGCGGGAGCGGTACGAGCAGTACTTC
TRBV7-3,TRBD1,.,TRBJ2-1,CASSLKEGTGAINEQFF,TGTGCCAGCAGCTTAAAGGAGGGGACAGGGGCGATCAATGAGCAGTTCTTC
TRBV5-1,.,.,TRBJ2-5,CASSIAGKETQYF,TGCGCCAGCAGCATTGCGGGGAAAGAGACCCAGTACTTC
TRBV7-3,TRBD1,.,TRBJ1-1,CASSSPGGKAFF,TGTGCCAGCAGCTCCCCAGGGGGCAAAGCTTTCTTT
TRBV10-3,.,once,TRBJ2-7,CAISSPTGTYEQYF,TGTGCCATCAGTTCCCCGACAGGGACTTACGAGCAGTACTTC
TRBV18,TRBD2,.,TRBJ2-7,CASSTRDQRLAGVHEQYF,TGTGCCAGCTCAACCAGAGATCAACGACTAGCGGGAGTCCACGAGCAGTACTTC
TRBV20-1,.,.,TRBJ2-1,CSVAFYNEQFF,TGCAGTGTAGCGTTCTACAATGAGCAGTTCTTC
TRBV30,.,.,TRBJ1-2,CAWSDTPDGNIYGYTF,TGTGCCTGGAGTGACACCCCCGACGGGAACATCTATGGCTACACCTTC
TRBV19,.,.,TRBJ2-7,CASRRTGGAYEQYF,TGTGCCAGCCGCCGCACGGGGGGCGCGTACGAGCAGTACTTC
TRBV19,.,.,TRBJ1-1,CASSVSMSTEAFF,TGTGCCAGTAGTGTTTCCATGTCCACTGAAGCTTTCTTT
TRBV15,.,.,TRBJ1-3,CATSRERSGNTIYF,TGTGCCACCAGCAGAGAACGGTCTGGAAACACCATATATTTT
TRBV6-1,TRBD2,.,TRBJ2-7,CASSVKREGEEQYF,TGTGCCAGCAGTGTGAAGCGGGAGGGCGAAGAGCAGTACTTC
TRBV5-4,.,.,TRBJ2-5,CASSTDGVTQYF,TGTGCCAGCAGCACGGACGGGGTGACCCAGTACTTC
TRBV29-1,.,once,TRBJ1-2,CSVDKRSIPLERDPWYGYTF,TGCAGCGTTGATAAACGGTCCATCCCCCTCGAGAGGGATCCGTGGTATGGCTACACCTTC
TRBV19,.,.,TRBJ2-3,CASSISPSITDTQYF,TGTGCCAGTAGTATTAGCCCCTCAATCACAGATACGCAGTATTTT
TRBV11-2,.,.,TRBJ2-5,CASSTGYQETQYF,TGTGCCAGCAGTACGGGGTACCAAGAGACCCAGTACTTC
TRBV4-3,.,.,TRBJ2-6,CASSHGRPTGANGLTF,TGCGCCAGCAGCCACGGGCGGCCTACTGGGGCCAACGGCCTGACTTTC
TRBV7-3,.,.,TRBJ2-3,CASSLTESGNTDTQYF,TGTGCCAGCAGCTTAACCGAGTCAGGGAACACAGATACGCAGTATTTT
TRBV7-2,TRBD2,.,TRBJ2-1,CASSLGLASYNEQFF,TGTGCCAGCAGCTTAGGACTAGCTTCCTACAATGAGCAGTTCTTC
TRBV4-3,TRBD2,.,TRBJ2-3,CASSQDRGGVTDTQYF,TGCGCCAGCAGCCAAGATCGGGGGGGTGTCACAGATACGCAGTATTTT
TRBV18,TRBD2,.,TRBJ2-7,CASSPGLADTYEQYF,TGTGCCAGCTCACCGGGACTAGCGGATACCTACGAGCAGTACTTC
TRBV25-1,TRBD1,.,TRBJ1-3,CASSVTGGSGNTIYF,TGTGCCAGCAGTGTTACAGGGGGCTCTGGAAACACCATATATTTT
TRBV27,TRBD2,.,TRBJ2-1,CASSLTRGLAGAGEQFF,TGTGCCAGCAGTTTAACTAGGGGACTAGCGGGGGCGGGTGAGCAGTTCTTC
TRBV18,.,.,TRBJ1-1,CASSPLGGSAFF,TGTGCCAGCTCACCGCTCGGGGGGTCCGCTTTCTTT
TRBV6-1,.,.,TRBJ1-3,CASTEGGNTIYF,TGTGCCAGCACCGAGGGCGGAAACACCATATATTTT
TRBV4-2,TRBD2,.,TRBJ2-1,CASDRTAGGNEQFF,TGTGCCAGCGACCGTACGGCGGGGGGCAATGAGCAGTTCTTC
TRBV5-1,.,.,TRBJ2-2,CASSLFGPNTGELFF,TGCGCCAGCAGCTTGTTTGGGCCGAACACCGGGGAGCTGTTTTTT
TRBV5-4,TRBD1,.,TRBJ1-1,CASSWGRGQFMNTEAFF,TGTGCCAGCAGCTGGGGCCGGGGACAGTTCATGAACACTGAAGCTTTCTTT
TRBV28,.,.,TRBJ1-4,CASSPPGGFEKLFF,TGTGCCAGCAGTCCCCCGGGAGGGTTTGAAAAACTGTTTTTT
TRBV6-5,.,.,TRBJ1-1,CASSRSGPTEAFF,TGTGCCAGCAGTCGGTCAGGGCCCACTGAAGCTTTCTTT
TRBV29-1,TRBD2,once,TRBJ2-2,CSVTGRRGTGELFF,TGCAGCGTCACGGGCCGGCGGGGGACCGGGGAGCTGTTTTTT
TRBV27,.,few,TRBJ1-3,CASSLSLGGDTIYF,TGTGCCAGCAGTTTATCTTTGGGAGGAGACACCATATATTTT
TRBV18,.,.,TRBJ2-3,CASCSERGDTQYF,TGTGCCAGCTGCTCCGAAAGGGGAGATACGCAGTATTTT
TRBV5-1,TRBD2,.,TRBJ2-1,CASSFLAGGSYNEQFF,TGCGCCAGCAGCTTTCTGGCCGGGGGGTCCTACAATGAGCAGTTCTTC